This T cell receptor beta chain comes out of a study of T-cell memory formation after mild COVID-19. The junction had 9 bases not matched to a gene; V was cut back by 1 base and J by 0 bases. The CDR3 extends over 18 amino acids. CDR1 and CDR2 (germline): LNHNV, YYDKDF (reference sequence). Details on this clonotype: No antigen is known for it.

It was 5'RACE with constant-segment primers that produced the TCR alpha and TCR beta cDNA libraries, which carried sample barcodes and UMIs. One entry per CDR3 protein, called by TCRdb with MiXCR from the 5' RACE reads. The sample includes 450,000 or so distinct CDR3 sequences, around 27% of them seen just once. Overall study results and limits: Clonal second-wave expansions that peaked on day 37 had unconfirmed SARS-CoV-2 specificity. CD4/CD8 balance characterized clones contracting day 15 to 85, and CD4+ skew characterized later expanders. Among contracting clones, CD4+ were mainly CM/EM and CD8+ enriched in EMRA.

The TCR sequence derives from an adult woman who had mild COVID-19 (a few samples of this study predate the infection). Cell type and time point are not known. Sequenced material: PBMCs or a T cell subset sorted from them (not recorded which). V and J are TRBV15 and TRBJ1-2, with TRBD1 identical over 9 bases. For the CDR3, the DNA is TGTGCCACCAGCAGAGGGTCCGGGACAGGGCCTACTAACTATGGCTACACCTTC. This sequence encodes CATSRGSGTGPTNYGYTF.